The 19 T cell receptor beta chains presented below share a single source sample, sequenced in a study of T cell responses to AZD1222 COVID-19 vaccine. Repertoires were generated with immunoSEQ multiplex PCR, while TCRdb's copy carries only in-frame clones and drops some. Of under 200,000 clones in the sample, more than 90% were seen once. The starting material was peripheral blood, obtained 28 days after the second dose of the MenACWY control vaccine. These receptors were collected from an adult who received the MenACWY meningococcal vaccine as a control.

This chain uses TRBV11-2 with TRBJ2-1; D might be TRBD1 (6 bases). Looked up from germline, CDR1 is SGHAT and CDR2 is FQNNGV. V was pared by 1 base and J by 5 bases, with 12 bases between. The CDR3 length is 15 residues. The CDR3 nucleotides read TGTGCCAGCAGCTTAGGAGGGGGACGTAACAATGAGCAGTTCTTC. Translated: CASSLGGGRNNEQFF.

DNA for the CDR3: TGTGCCAGTAGTATAGTGTCCCTAGCGGGAGGCGGCACAGATACGCAGTATTTT. Its translation: CASSIVSLAGGGTDTQYF. The J gene is TRBJ2-3, the V gene TRBV19, with 11 bases aligning to TRBD2. V trimming: 1 base; J trimming: 1 base; junction bases outside the gene matches: 7. CDR1 and CDR2 from the germline V gene are LNHDA and SQIVND (reference sequence). The CDR3 sequence is 18 residues long.

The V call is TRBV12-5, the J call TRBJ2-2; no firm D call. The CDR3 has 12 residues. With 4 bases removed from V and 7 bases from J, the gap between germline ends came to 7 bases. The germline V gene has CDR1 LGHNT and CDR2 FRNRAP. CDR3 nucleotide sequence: TGTGCTAGTGGTTCACGGCGCGGGGAGCTGTTTTTT. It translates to CASGSRRGELFF. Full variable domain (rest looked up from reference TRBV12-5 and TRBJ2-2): DARVTQTPRHKVTEMGQEVTMRCQPILGHNTVFWYRQTMMQGLELLAYFRNRAPLDDSGMPKDRFSAEMPDATLATLKIQPSEPRDSAVYFCASGSRRGELFFGEGSRLTVL.

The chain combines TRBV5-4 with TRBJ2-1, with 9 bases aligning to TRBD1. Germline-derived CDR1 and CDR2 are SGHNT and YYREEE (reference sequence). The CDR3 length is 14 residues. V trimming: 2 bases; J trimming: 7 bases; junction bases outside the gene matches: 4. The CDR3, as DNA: TGTGCCAGCAGCTTTCCCGGGACAGGGAATGAGCAGTTCTTC. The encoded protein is CASSFPGTGNEQFF.

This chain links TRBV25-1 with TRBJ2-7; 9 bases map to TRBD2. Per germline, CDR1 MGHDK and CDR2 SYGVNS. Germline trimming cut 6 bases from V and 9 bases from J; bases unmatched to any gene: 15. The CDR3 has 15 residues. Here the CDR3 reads CASSLPHSGGPGQYF. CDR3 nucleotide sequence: TGTGCCAGCAGCCTACCCCATAGCGGGGGCCCAGGGCAGTACTTC.

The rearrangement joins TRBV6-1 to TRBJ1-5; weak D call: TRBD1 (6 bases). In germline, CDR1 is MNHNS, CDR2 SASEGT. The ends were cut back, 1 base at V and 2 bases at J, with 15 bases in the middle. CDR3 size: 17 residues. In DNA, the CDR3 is TGTGCCAGCAGTGAAGGGACAGCCTGGGAGGGCAATCAGCCCCAGCATTTT. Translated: CASSEGTAWEGNQPQHF.

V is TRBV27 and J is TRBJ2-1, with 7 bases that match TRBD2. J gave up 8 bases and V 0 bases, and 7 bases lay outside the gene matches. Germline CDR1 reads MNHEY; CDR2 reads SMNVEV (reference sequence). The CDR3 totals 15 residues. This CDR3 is CASSLSRGGLDEQFF. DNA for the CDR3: TGTGCCAGCAGTTTATCACGGGGAGGGCTCGATGAGCAGTTCTTC.

The CDR3 protein is CATSGRGQETQYF. The CDR3 nucleotides read TGTGCCACCAGTGGCAGGGGGCAAGAGACCCAGTACTTC. V is TRBV24-1 and J is TRBJ2-5; 7 bases agree with TRBD1. Losses at the gene ends were 5 bases for V and 2 bases for J; bases not matched to a gene: 1. In germline, CDR1 is KGHDR, CDR2 SFDVKD. The CDR3 totals 13 residues.

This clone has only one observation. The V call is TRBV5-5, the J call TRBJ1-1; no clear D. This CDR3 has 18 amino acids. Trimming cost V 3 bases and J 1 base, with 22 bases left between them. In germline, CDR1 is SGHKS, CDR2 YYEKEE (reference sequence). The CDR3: CASSWVMAMLGSNTEAFF. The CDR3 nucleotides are TGTGCCAGCAGCTGGGTGATGGCCATGTTAGGATCGAACACTGAAGCTTTCTTT.

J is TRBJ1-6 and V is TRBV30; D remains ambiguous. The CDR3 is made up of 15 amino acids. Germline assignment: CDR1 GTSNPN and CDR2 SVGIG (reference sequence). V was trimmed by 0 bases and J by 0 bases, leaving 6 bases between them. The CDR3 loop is CAWSVSSSYNSPLHF. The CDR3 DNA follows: TGTGCCTGGAGTGTAAGCAGCTCCTATAATTCACCCCTCCACTTT.

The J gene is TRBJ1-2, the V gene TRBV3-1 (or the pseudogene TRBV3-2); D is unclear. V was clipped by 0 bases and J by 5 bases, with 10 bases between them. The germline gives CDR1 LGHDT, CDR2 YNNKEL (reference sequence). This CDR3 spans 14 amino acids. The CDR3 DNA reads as TGTGCCAGCAGCCAAGATCAAGGGCGGTATGGCTACACCTTC. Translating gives CASSQDQGRYGYTF.

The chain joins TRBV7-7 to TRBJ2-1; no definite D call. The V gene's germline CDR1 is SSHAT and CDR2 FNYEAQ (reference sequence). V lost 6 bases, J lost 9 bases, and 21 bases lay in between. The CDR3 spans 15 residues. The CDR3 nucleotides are TGTGCCAGCAGGGCCTTTACAAGTGACAATGCTGAGCAGTTCTTC. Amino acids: CASRAFTSDNAEQFF.

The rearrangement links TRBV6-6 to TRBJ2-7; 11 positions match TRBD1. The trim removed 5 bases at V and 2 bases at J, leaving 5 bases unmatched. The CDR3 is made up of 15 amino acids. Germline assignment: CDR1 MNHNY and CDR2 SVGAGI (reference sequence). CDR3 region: CASSKDRGPTYEQYF. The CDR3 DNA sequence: TGTGCCAGCAGTAAGGACAGGGGGCCTACCTACGAGCAGTACTTC.

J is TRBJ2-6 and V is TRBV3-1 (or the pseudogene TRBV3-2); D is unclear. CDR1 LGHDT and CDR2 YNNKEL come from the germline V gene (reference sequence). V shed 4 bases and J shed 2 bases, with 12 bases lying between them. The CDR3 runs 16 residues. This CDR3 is CASSPFLSPGANVLTF. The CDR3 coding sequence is TGTGCCAGCAGCCCCTTCTTGAGTCCTGGGGCCAACGTCCTGACTTTC.

For the CDR3, the DNA is TGTGCCAGTAGTGTCGAGGCGGGGTGGGGCACTGAAGCTTTCTTT. Translating gives CASSVEAGWGTEAFF. This chain links TRBV19 with TRBJ1-1, with D unresolved. The CDR3 totals 15 residues. CDR1 is LNHDA and CDR2 is SQIVND in the germline V gene (reference sequence). V was cut by 5 bases and J by 4 bases, with 17 bases left in between.

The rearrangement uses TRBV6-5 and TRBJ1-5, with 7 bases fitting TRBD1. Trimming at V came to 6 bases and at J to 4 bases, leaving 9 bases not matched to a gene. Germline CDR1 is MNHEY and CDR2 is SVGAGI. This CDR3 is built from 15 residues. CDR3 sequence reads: CASRLMDRTNQPQHF. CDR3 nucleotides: TGTGCCAGCAGACTTATGGACAGGACTAATCAGCCCCAGCATTTT.

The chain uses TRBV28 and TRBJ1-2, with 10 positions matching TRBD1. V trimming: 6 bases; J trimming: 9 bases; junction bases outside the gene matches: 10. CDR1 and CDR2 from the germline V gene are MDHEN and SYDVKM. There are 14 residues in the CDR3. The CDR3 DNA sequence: TGTGCCAGCAGCCTACCGGACAGGGGGGGTAGCTACACCTTC. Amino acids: CASSLPDRGGSYTF.

The CDR3 loop is CASSFRTGVGNTIYF. Written as DNA, the CDR3 is TGTGCCAGCAGCTTTCGTACAGGGGTAGGAAACACCATATATTTT. The chain is built from TRBV7-2 and TRBJ1-3; TRBD1 aligns across 7 bases. Germline assignment: CDR1 SGHTA and CDR2 FQGNSA. The CDR3 consists of 15 residues. After removal of 3 bases from V and 4 bases from J, the junction contained 6 bases not matched to a gene.

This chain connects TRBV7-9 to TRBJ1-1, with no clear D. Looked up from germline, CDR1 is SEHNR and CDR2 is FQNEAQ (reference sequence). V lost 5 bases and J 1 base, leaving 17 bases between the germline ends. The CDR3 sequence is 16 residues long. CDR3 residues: CASSERLGRGNTEAFF. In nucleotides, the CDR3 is TGTGCCAGCAGCGAAAGACTCGGACGGGGGAACACTGAAGCTTTCTTT.